This is a list of T cell receptor beta chains from one sample in a study of blood T cell repertoires in COVID-19. The data were produced by immunoSEQ multiplex PCR, yet TCRdb's version contains in-frame clones alone and is incomplete. Here the sample spans 130,000 or so clones, 60% to 85% being singletons. The sequencing input was peripheral blood. All receptors come from a man aged 50-59 years with acute or convalescent COVID-19. Each CDR3 is given without its conserved first and last residue. The order of the fields is J gene, V gene, CDR3 protein.

J: TRBJ2-5
V: TRBV3-1/TRBV3-2
CDR3: ASSPTSPSGTDLTQY

J: TRBJ2-2
V: TRBV27
CDR3: ASRKRAGAANTGELF

J: TRBJ1-1
V: TRBV18
CDR3: ASSPDRVEAF

J: TRBJ1-1
V: TRBV6-5
CDR3: ASRPLFGNTEAF

J: TRBJ2-3
V: TRBV30
CDR3: AWSPGTSGTGDTQY

J: TRBJ1-1
V: TRBV25-1
CDR3: ASNARPGTEAF

J: TRBJ1-6
V: TRBV30
CDR3: AWRIDRGTSPLH

J: TRBJ2-5
V: TRBV18
CDR3: ASSPLQGALETQY

J: TRBJ1-6
V: TRBV30
CDR3: AWSGTDNSPLH

J: TRBJ1-1
V: TRBV4-1
CDR3: ASSQPDRVNTEAF

J: TRBJ2-6
V: TRBV19
CDR3: ASSTARGQLVGHSGANVLT

J: TRBJ2-1
V: TRBV4-1
CDR3: ASSQDRYRTGGYNEQF

J: TRBJ1-1
V: TRBV5-5
CDR3: ASSKGQNTEAF

J: TRBJ1-4
V: TRBV18
CDR3: ASSPPQGEKLF

J: TRBJ1-1
V: TRBV29-1
CDR3: SVEKGTALNTEAF

J: TRBJ2-3
V: TRBV4-2
CDR3: ASSQRGTDTQY

J: TRBJ2-1
V: TRBV3-1/TRBV3-2
CDR3: ASSHLAGKSYNEQF

J: TRBJ2-1
V: TRBV2
CDR3: ASSAGTGKYNEQF

J: TRBJ1-6
V: TRBV30
CDR3: AWSRDSINSPLH

J: TRBJ2-5
V: TRBV5-1
CDR3: ASSLSLAIETQY